A single sample is the source of the 5 T cell receptor beta chains below, sequenced in a study of blood T cell dynamics during melanoma immunotherapy. Time point in this sample: week 3, after first cycle of checkpoint inhibitor. Assay: immunoSEQ multiplex PCR; the TCRdb copy retains only in-frame clones and omits some. The repertoire holds some 10,000 clones, with less than 90% as singletons. The sequencing here drew on blood, taken from a patient treated with checkpoint blockade. The receptors were sampled from a human donor with melanoma.

V and J are TRBV7-8 and TRBJ2-7, with D perhaps given as TRBD1 or TRBD2 (5 bases each). V shed 1 base and J shed 2 bases, with 9 bases lying between them. The CDR3 runs 14 residues. Germline V CDR1 and CDR2: SGHVS, FQNEAQ. In DNA form, the CDR3 reads TGTGCCAGCAGCTTAGGTCGGGGCCCCTACGAGCAGTACTTC. Translation: CASSLGRGPYEQYF.

This clone appeared a few times. The genes are TRBV5-8 and TRBJ2-3; possibly TRBD1 for D (5 bases). In germline, CDR1 is SGHTS, CDR2 YDEGEE. Trimming left V 0 bases short and J 3 bases short, with 8 bases between. This CDR3 has 14 amino acids. The chain's CDR3 is CASSLEGATDTQYF. The CDR3 DNA reads TGTGCCAGCAGCTTGGAAGGGGCGACAGATACGCAGTATTTT.

The J gene is TRBJ2-3, the V gene TRBV4-3, with 9 positions matching TRBD2. The germline CDR1 and CDR2 sequences are LGHNA and YSLEER. The CDR3 covers 18 residues. V shed 0 bases, J shed 3 bases, and the junction held 10 bases outside the gene matches. In nucleotides, the CDR3 is TGCGCCAGCAGCCAAGATGGGAGAGCGGGGGGTGCTACAGATACGCAGTATTTT. This codes for CASSQDGRAGGATDTQYF.

The rearrangement joins TRBV27 to TRBJ2-2, with D perhaps being TRBD1 or TRBD2 (5 bases each). From germline, CDR1 is MNHEY and CDR2 SMNVEV (reference sequence). V was clipped by 5 bases and J by 4 bases, with 14 bases between them. The CDR3 has 15 amino acids. CDR3 sequence (DNA): TGTGCCAGCAGTCCTCCGGGACGGTCCACCGGGGAGCTGTTTTTT. Its translation: CASSPPGRSTGELFF.

The chain combines TRBV10-3 with TRBJ1-3; D may be TRBD1 (6 bases). The V gene lost 3 bases and the J gene lost 13 bases, with 19 bases spanning the gap. This CDR3 has 14 amino acids. The germline V gene has CDR1 ENHRY and CDR2 SYGVKD. The CDR3 sequence: CAISDLRGGGLIYF. The CDR3 DNA follows: TGTGCCATCAGTGACCTTCGCGGGGGGGGCCTAATATATTTT.